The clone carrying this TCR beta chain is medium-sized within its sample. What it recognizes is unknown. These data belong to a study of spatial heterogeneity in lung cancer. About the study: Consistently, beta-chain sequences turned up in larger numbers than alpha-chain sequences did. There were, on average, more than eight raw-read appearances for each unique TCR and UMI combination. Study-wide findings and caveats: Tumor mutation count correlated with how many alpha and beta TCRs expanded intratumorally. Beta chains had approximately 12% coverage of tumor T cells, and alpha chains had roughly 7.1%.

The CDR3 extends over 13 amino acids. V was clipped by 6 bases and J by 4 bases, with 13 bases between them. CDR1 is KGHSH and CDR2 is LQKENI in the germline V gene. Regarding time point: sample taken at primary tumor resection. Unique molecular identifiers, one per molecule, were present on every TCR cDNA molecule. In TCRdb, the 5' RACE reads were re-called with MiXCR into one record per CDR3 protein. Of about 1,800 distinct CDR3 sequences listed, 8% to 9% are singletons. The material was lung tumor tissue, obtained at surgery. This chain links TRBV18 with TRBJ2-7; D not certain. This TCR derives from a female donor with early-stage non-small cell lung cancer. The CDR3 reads CASSDRATYEQYF. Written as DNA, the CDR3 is TGTGCCAGCTCGGACCGGGCCACTTACGAGCAGTACTTC.